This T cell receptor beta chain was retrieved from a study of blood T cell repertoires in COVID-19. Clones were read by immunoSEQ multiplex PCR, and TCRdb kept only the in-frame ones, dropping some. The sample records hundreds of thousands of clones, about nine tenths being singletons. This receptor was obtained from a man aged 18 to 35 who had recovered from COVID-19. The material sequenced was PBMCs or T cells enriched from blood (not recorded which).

The CDR3 protein is CSVEWSAGDEQFF. CDR3 bases: TGCAGCGTTGAATGGTCCGCAGGGGATGAGCAGTTCTTC. V usage is TRBV29-1 and J usage is TRBJ2-1, with a possible D match to TRBD1 (6 bases). V dropped 2 bases and J dropped 8 bases, with 13 bases sitting between them. The CDR3 is made up of 13 amino acids. Germline assignment: CDR1 SQVTM and CDR2 ANQGSEA.